The 5 T cell receptor beta chains below come from one sample, sequenced in a study of cytotoxic CD8 clonotypes in ibrutinib-treated CLL. Sequenced by immunoSEQ multiplex PCR; TCRdb stores in-frame clones only, minus some. The sample carries some 310,000 clones, about 77% recorded once. The sample in question was PBMCs, obtained before ibrutinib treatment. The receptors shown here come from a human donor with chronic lymphocytic leukemia.

The chain has TRBV4-3 and TRBJ2-1, with 11 nucleotides matching TRBD2. J was trimmed by 8 bases and V by 4 bases; bases with no gene match: 4. This CDR3 is 14 amino acids long. CDR1 and CDR2 from the germline V gene are LGHNA and YSLEER. The DNA of the CDR3 is TGCGCCAGCAGCCTTAGCGGGAGGGCGTATGAGCAGTTCTTC. The encoded protein is CASSLSGRAYEQFF.

V is TRBV5-5 and J is TRBJ2-1; 11 positions match TRBD2. Trimming at V came to 5 bases and at J to 6 bases, leaving 10 bases not matched to a gene. Germline assignment: CDR1 SGHKS and CDR2 YYEKEE (reference sequence). The CDR3 spans 16 residues. The CDR3 protein is CASRLRGTSGFNEQFF. In nucleotides, the CDR3 is TGTGCCAGCAGACTGCGGGGGACTAGCGGTTTCAATGAGCAGTTCTTC.

This clone has only one observation. The J gene is TRBJ2-3, the V gene TRBV11-3; 12 bases are shared with TRBD1. V was pared by 5 bases and J by 8 bases, with 5 bases of the junction left unmatched. Germline values: CDR1 SGHNT, CDR2 YENEEA. This CDR3 is 14 amino acids long. The CDR3 region has the DNA TGTGCCAGCAGCCCGGGGACAGGGGGCGTTACGCAGTATTTT. Translating gives CASSPGTGGVTQYF.

The chain recombines TRBV30 with TRBJ2-3; weak D call: TRBD2 (5 bases). From germline, CDR1 is GTSNPN and CDR2 SVGIG (reference sequence). There are 14 residues in the CDR3. With 2 bases removed from V and 3 bases from J, the gap between germline ends came to 12 bases. The CDR3 DNA reads as TGTGCCTGGAGTTCAGGACTTACAACAGATACGCAGTATTTT. This gives the protein CAWSSGLTTDTQYF.

In this sample, this clone turned up a few times. The chain joins TRBV5-1 to TRBJ2-3; TRBD1 aligns across 8 bases. Germline V lookup: CDR1 SGHRS, CDR2 YFSETQ. The CDR3 sequence is 16 residues long. V trimming: 3 bases; J trimming: 0 bases; junction bases outside the gene matches: 6. DNA for the CDR3: TGCGCCAGCAGCTCGACGACAGGGGCCAGCACAGATACGCAGTATTTT. Its translation is CASSSTTGASTDTQYF.